This TCR beta chain stems from a study of CD8 T cells in ankylosing spondylitis. Broader study findings: A motif of several highly homologous TCR beta variants was seen as apparently characteristic of ankylosing spondylitis blood. It was reported that disease-linked clones were significantly enriched in matched ankylosing spondylitis synovial fluid. Disease-linked clones, CD8+, were relatively rare in peripheral blood.

This CDR3 comprises 14 residues. The V gene end was trimmed by 6 bases and the J gene end by 4 bases; junction bases not matched to a gene: 2. CDR1 is SGHTA, CDR2 FQGNSA, per germline. The authors made TCR beta libraries by quantitative 5'-RACE with molecular barcodes. TCRdb used MiXCR to reprocess the 5' RACE reads, holding one entry per CDR3 protein. This sample carries around 250,000 distinct CDR3 sequences, about 10% of them seen once, and the ten largest clones take around 7%. This clonotype came up a few times. Its antigen is currently unknown. Specimen: blood, either unsorted or a sorted T cell fraction (not recorded which). The source of this sequence is a male donor with ankylosing spondylitis or in good health (not recorded which). The chain employs TRBV7-2 and TRBJ2-1; 11 bases match TRBD2. The CDR3 sequence is CASRIAGGYNEQFF. The CDR3 nucleotides are TGTGCCAGCAGAATAGCGGGAGGGTACAATGAGCAGTTCTTC.